This T cell receptor (beta chain) was retrieved from a study of CD8 T cells in ankylosing spondylitis (dated by TCRdb to 2016 to 2017). Notes on the research overall: The study set out to find disease-linked TCR variants by profiling T cell receptor beta repertoires in ankylosing spondylitis patients and healthy donors. The whole study cohort included 90 to 120 healthy donors and about two dozen ankylosing spondylitis patients. Peripheral blood was sampled, and synovial fluid was also collected from ankylosing spondylitis patients.

V sheds 1 base and J sheds 0 bases, leaving 4 bases between their ends. CDR3 length: 15 amino acids, cysteine to phenylalanine. The sequence is cut down to CDR3 DNA, 45 bases in frame from base 1. CDR1 and CDR2 are drawn from the germline V gene: SGHAT, FQNNGV. Overall study outcomes, separate from this receptor: Blood from ankylosing spondylitis patients appeared to be characterized by a TCR beta motif composed of eight highly homologous amino acid variants. According to the report, matched synovial fluid samples from ankylosing spondylitis patients were significantly enriched for the disease-linked clones. Some of the motif variants had been reported before in the synovial fluid and blood of reactive arthritis patients, a finding that suggests common disease-initiation mechanisms. In peripheral blood, the disease-linked clones were found at relatively low frequencies and had a CD8+ phenotype.

Reads for this sample came from an Illumina HiSeq 2500. Quantitative 5'-RACE with molecular barcodes was the method used to prepare the TCR beta libraries. For the original study's pipeline: A new computational method, built on a probabilistic model of VDJ rearrangement, was used to identify disease-linked TCR variants. TCRdb reran the public reads through fastp at Q25 and MiXCR, keeping productive beta chains. Rows matching on CDR3 protein sequence are summarized as one entry with the most common DNA and genes. These V and J calls rely on TCRdb rather than the paper's analysis. Present in this sample are about 240,000 distinct CDR3 sequences, around 11% of which were seen just once. The biggest ten clones account for around 6.5% of the sample. This clonotype was counted ten times or more. No antigen is known for it. Per-base qualities were not stored, and no clone one base away is much larger.

This sequence uses TRBV11-2 and TRBJ1-6; the D gene assignment is ambiguous. The TCR was taken from a male donor with ankylosing spondylitis or in good health (not recorded which). Material: blood, either unsorted or a sorted T cell fraction (not recorded which). The CDR3 reads CASSLGGSYNSPLHF. The nucleotide sequence reads TGTGCCAGCAGCTTAGGTGGCTCCTATAATTCACCCCTCCACTTT.